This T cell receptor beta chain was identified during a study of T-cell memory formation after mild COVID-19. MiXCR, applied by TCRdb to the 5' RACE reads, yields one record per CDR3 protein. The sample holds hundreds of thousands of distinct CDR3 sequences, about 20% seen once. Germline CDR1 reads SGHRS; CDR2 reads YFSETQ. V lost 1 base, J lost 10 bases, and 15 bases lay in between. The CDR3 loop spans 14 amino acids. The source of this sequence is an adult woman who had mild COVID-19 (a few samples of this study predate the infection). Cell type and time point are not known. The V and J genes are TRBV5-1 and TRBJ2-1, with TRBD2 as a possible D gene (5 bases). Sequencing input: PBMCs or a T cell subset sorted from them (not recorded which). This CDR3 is CASSLTAVGGEQFF. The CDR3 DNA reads TGCGCCAGCAGCTTGACAGCTGTGGGCGGGGAGCAGTTCTTC.